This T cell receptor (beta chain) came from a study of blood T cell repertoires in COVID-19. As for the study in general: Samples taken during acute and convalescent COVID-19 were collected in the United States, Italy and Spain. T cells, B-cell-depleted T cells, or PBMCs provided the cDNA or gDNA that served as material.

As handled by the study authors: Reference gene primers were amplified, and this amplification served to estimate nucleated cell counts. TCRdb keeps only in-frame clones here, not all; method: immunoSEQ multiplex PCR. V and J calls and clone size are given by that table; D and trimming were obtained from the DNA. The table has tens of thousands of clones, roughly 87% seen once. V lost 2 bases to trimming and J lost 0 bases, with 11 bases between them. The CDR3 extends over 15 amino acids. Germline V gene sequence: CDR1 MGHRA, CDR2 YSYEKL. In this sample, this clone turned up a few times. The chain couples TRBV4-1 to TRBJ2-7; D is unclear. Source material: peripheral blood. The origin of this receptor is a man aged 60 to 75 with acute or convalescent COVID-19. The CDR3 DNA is TGCGCCAGCAGCCAACTTGCGATGAGCTCCTACGAGCAGTACTTC. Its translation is CASSQLAMSSYEQYF.